The 19 T cell receptor beta chains below come from one sample, sequenced in a study of cytomegalovirus exposure and HLA in healthy donors (dated by TCRdb to about 2017). The method was the immunoSEQ multiplex PCR assay. The multiplex PCR relied on a mix of 60 forward primers for TCR Vbeta segments and 13 reverse primers for TCR Jbeta segments. What TCRdb holds here is the immuneACCESS table cut down to in-frame rearrangements. Part of the clones is not present; checked against another copy, under half of the missing clones reflect an unresolved V gene, and the others are unexplained. The sample table lists about 170,000 clones, around 85% of them with a count of one. Less than 2.5% of the sample rests with the top ten. The material sequenced was PBMCs. These receptors were obtained from a male donor in good health and CMV-seronegative.

A remark on this clone: A junction boundary mismatches the germline segment, possibly from a read error. The chain couples TRBV5-8 to TRBJ2-7; 7 bases match TRBD1. CDR3 length: 11 amino acids. Germline assignment: CDR1 SGHTS and CDR2 YDEGEE. This CDR3 is CASGLRDREHF. The CDR3 DNA sequence: TGTGCCAGCGGCCTCCGGGACAGAGAACACTTC.

V is TRBV15 and J is TRBJ1-5, with 11 bases aligning to TRBD1. In germline, CDR1 is LNHNV, CDR2 YYDKDF (reference sequence). The ends lost 4 bases at V and 0 bases at J; junction bases unmatched: 8. The CDR3 spans 18 residues. For the CDR3, the DNA is TGTGCCACCAGCAAGGACAGGGGGCTAGGAGGTAGCAATCAGCCCCAGCATTTT. The encoded protein is CATSKDRGLGGSNQPQHF.

The genes are TRBV9 and TRBJ2-5, with 9 positions matching TRBD1. J was trimmed by 4 bases and V by 4 bases; bases with no gene match: 8. Germline V gives CDR1 SGDLS, CDR2 YYNGEE. The CDR3 has 15 residues. The CDR3 here is CASSLAGQGGETQYF. CDR3 bases: TGTGCCAGCAGCCTTGCGGGACAGGGTGGAGAGACCCAGTACTTC.

The CDR3, as DNA: TGCGCCAGCAGTTCCTGGACAGGGGGCGACGGAAACACCATATATTTT. This translates into CASSSWTGGDGNTIYF. The rearrangement links TRBV10-2 to TRBJ1-3; TRBD1 aligns across 11 bases. The CDR3 spans 16 residues. Looked up from germline, CDR1 is WSHSY and CDR2 is SAAADI. J was trimmed by 4 bases and V by 5 bases; bases with no gene match: 7.

This chain links TRBV2 with TRBJ1-4; 8 bases map to TRBD1. Germline CDR1 is SNHLY and CDR2 is FYNNEI. The ends lost 3 bases at V and 4 bases at J; junction bases unmatched: 4. The CDR3 covers 15 residues. In DNA, the CDR3 is TGTGCCAGCAGTGACAGGGGACAGGTTAATGAAAAACTGTTTTTT. This sequence encodes CASSDRGQVNEKLFF.

This clone was seen more than once but under ten times. The J gene is TRBJ1-2, the V gene TRBV5-1; 7 bases agree with TRBD1. Per the germline V gene, CDR1 is SGHRS and CDR2 is YFSETQ. J lost 4 bases, V lost 5 bases, and 11 bases had no gene match. The CDR3 has 15 amino acids. CDR3 sequence reads: CASSTGRDSRYGYTF. CDR3 nucleotide sequence: TGCGCCAGCAGTACAGGCCGGGACAGTCGCTATGGCTACACCTTC.

This clone was counted only a few times. The chain recombines TRBV6-1 with TRBJ2-1, with 9 nucleotides matching TRBD1. J gave up 6 bases and V 6 bases, and 6 bases lay outside the gene matches. This CDR3 has 14 amino acids. The germline CDR1 and CDR2 sequences are MNHNS and SASEGT. CDR3 sequence reads: CASRRTGESNEQFF. CDR3 bases: TGTGCCAGCAGACGGACAGGGGAGAGCAATGAGCAGTTCTTC.

J is TRBJ2-5 and V is TRBV5-5, with D possibly being TRBD2 (5 bases). The CDR3 runs to 16 residues. Trimming took 4 bases from V and 5 from J, leaving 21 bases between them. Per the germline V gene, CDR1 is SGHKS and CDR2 is YYEKEE (reference sequence). DNA of the CDR3: TGTGCCAGCAGCCGGTTATTTTCGGGGTTCGGGGAGACCCAGTACTTC. Translated, it gives CASSRLFSGFGETQYF.

This rearrangement joins TRBV29-1 to TRBJ2-1, with a weak D call TRBD1 (5 bases). This CDR3 is built from 15 residues. Per the germline V gene, CDR1 is SQVTM and CDR2 is ANQGSEA. Trimming removed 6 bases from V and 4 bases from J, with 19 bases in between. In DNA form, the CDR3 reads TGCAGCGTAGCCACCCTAGTAGGGGCGTACAATGAGCAGTTCTTC. It yields the protein CSVATLVGAYNEQFF.

V is TRBV30 and J is TRBJ1-1; D remains unclear. V was shortened by 7 bases and J by 0 bases, with 12 bases between the two germline ends. The CDR3 covers 13 residues. The germline V gene encodes CDR1 GTSNPN and CDR2 SVGIG (reference sequence). CDR3 in DNA: TGTGCCTCCCGGGAAGAGATGAACACTGAAGCTTTCTTT. Protein: CASREEMNTEAFF.

J is TRBJ1-1 and V is TRBV19; TRBD1 matches at 7 bases. Germline CDR1 reads LNHDA; CDR2 reads SQIVND (reference sequence). The CDR3 has 16 amino acids. Trimming at V came to 3 bases and at J to 5 bases, leaving 12 bases not matched to a gene. The CDR3 spells CASSIGQGVVRTEAFF. The DNA of the CDR3 is TGTGCCAGTAGTATTGGGCAGGGGGTGGTAAGGACTGAAGCTTTCTTT.

As to this clone: At one end the junction does not follow the germline gene, possibly because of a read error. The sample carries other DNA sequences with the same CDR3. The chain joins TRBV7-9 to TRBJ1-1; maybe TRBD1 (6 bases). The length of the CDR3 is 14 residues. In germline, CDR1 is SEHNR, CDR2 FQNEAQ (reference sequence). CDR3 region: CASSLGTANTEAFF. DNA for the CDR3: TGTGCCAGCAGCTTAGGGACAGCGAACACTGAGGCTTTCTTT.

The chain combines TRBV4-1 with TRBJ1-4; no firm D call. The CDR3 covers 13 residues. V shed 2 bases and J shed 9 bases, with 10 bases lying between them. Per germline, CDR1 MGHRA and CDR2 YSYEKL. DNA of the CDR3: TGCGCCAGCAGCCAAAACACAATCCAAAAACTGTTTTTT. Translated, it gives CASSQNTIQKLFF.

The chain has TRBV10-3 and TRBJ1-5, with D hard to call. CDR3 length: 13 amino acids. Germline V CDR1 and CDR2: ENHRY, SYGVKD. V dropped 4 bases and J dropped 4 bases, with 8 bases sitting between them. Written as DNA, the CDR3 is TGTGCCATCAGTGCAGAGGTTAATCAGCCCCAGCATTTT. It encodes CAISAEVNQPQHF.

The rearrangement joins TRBV7-9 to TRBJ1-1, with 10 bases aligning to TRBD1. Germline V gene lookup returns CDR1 SEHNR and CDR2 FQNEAQ (reference sequence). The CDR3 has 15 amino acids. Trimming took 5 bases from V and 5 from J; bases not matched to a gene: 8. This chain's CDR3 is CASSPEGTGVTEAFF. DNA for the CDR3: TGTGCCAGCAGCCCGGAAGGGACAGGGGTTACTGAAGCTTTCTTT.

This clone is a singleton in its sample. The chain has TRBV29-1 and TRBJ1-2; no firm D call. Between the trimmed V and J ends, which lost 3 bases and 4 bases, there was a span of 12 bases. This CDR3 has 13 residues. In germline, CDR1 is SQVTM, CDR2 ANQGSEA. CDR3 DNA: TGCAGCGTTGACCAGGCGGGAGGCTATGGCTACACCTTC. This encodes CSVDQAGGYGYTF.

The sample holds a few counts of this clone. The chain combines TRBV4-3 with TRBJ2-7; 7 positions match TRBD1. The CDR3 totals 15 residues. Trimming removed 3 bases from V and 1 base from J; junction bases left unmatched: 6. Germline assignment: CDR1 LGHNA and CDR2 YSLEER. The CDR3 DNA reads as TGCGCCAGCAGCCAGGAATACAGGGGTTCCTACGAGCAGTACTTC. This codes for CASSQEYRGSYEQYF.

The rearrangement uses TRBV5-1 and TRBJ2-1; 7 positions agree with TRBD1. Germline V lookup: CDR1 SGHRS, CDR2 YFSETQ. With V trimmed by 4 bases and J by 13 bases, 14 bases remained unmatched. The length of the CDR3 is 14 residues. The CDR3 region is CASSVRDSIWNQFF. DNA for the CDR3: TGCGCCAGCAGCGTACGGGACAGTATATGGAATCAGTTCTTC.

The chain links TRBV30 to TRBJ1-2; D perhaps matches TRBD1 (6 bases). This CDR3 region has 14 residues. From germline, CDR1 is GTSNPN and CDR2 SVGIG (reference sequence). V lost 0 bases and J 8 bases, leaving 16 bases between the germline ends. CDR3 bases: TGTGCCTGGAGTGTACCAGGGGAGCTAGACGGCTACACCTTC. It encodes CAWSVPGELDGYTF. Looking up the rest from reference TRBV30 and TRBJ1-2 gives the full variable domain: SQTIHQWPATLVQPVGSPLSLECTVEGTSNPNLYWYRQAAGRGLQLLFYSVGIGQISSEVPQNLSASRPQDRQFILSSKKLLLSDSGFYLCAWSVPGELDGYTFGSGTRLTVV.